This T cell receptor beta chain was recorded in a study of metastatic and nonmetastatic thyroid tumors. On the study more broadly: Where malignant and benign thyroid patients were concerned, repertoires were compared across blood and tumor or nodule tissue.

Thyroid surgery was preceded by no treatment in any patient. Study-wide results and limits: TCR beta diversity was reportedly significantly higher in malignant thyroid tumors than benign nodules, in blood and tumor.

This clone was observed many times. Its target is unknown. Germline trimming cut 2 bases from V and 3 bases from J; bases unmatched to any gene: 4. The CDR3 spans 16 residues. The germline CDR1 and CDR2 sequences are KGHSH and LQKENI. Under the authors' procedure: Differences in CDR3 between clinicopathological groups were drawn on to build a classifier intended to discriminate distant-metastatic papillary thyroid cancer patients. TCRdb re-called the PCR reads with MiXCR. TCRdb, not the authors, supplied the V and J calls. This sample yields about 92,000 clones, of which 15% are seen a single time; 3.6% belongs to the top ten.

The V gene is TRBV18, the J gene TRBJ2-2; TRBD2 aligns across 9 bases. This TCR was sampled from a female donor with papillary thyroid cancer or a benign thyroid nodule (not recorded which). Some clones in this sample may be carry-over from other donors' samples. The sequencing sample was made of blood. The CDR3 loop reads CASSPLAGADTGELFF. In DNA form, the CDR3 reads TGTGCCAGCTCACCATTAGCGGGGGCCGACACCGGGGAGCTGTTTTTT.